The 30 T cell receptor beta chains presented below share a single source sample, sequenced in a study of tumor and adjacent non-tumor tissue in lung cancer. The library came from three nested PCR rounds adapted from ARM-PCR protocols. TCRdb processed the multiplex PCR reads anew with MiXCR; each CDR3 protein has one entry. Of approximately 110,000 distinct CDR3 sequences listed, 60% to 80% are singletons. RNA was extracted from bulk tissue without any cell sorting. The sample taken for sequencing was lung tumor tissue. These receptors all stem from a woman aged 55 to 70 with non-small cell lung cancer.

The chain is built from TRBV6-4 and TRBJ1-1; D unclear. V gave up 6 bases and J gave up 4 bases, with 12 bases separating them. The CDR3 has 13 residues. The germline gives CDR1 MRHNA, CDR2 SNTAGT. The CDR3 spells CASSSGLATEAFF. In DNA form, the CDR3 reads TGTGCCAGCAGCTCTGGACTGGCCACTGAAGCTTTCTTT.

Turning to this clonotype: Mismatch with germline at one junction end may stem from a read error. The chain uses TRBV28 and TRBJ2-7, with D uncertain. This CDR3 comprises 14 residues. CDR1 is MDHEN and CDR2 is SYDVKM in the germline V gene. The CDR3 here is CASSFTRYSYEQYF. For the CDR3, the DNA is TGCGCCAGCAGTTTTACACGATATTCCTACGAGCAGTACTTC.

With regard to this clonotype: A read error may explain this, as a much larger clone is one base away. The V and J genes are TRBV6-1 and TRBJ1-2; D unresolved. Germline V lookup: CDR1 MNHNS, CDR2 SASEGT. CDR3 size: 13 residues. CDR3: CASCEWTSYGYTF. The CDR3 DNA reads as TGTGCCAGCTGTGAATGGACGTCTTACGGCTACACCTTC.

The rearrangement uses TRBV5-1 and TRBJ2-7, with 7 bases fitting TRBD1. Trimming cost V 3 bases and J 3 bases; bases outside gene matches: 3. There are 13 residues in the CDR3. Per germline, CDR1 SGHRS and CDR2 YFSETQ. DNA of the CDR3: TGCGCCAGCAGCTCCAGGGGGATCTACGAGCAGTACTTC. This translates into CASSSRGIYEQYF.

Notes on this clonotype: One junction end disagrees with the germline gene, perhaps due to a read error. CDR3 sequence (DNA): TGTGCCAGGAGTGATGGTCAGACTACAGATACGCAGTATTTT. Protein sequence: CARSDGQTTDTQYF. The chain recombines TRBV6-1 with TRBJ2-3, with unresolved D. The CDR3 has 14 residues. The germline CDR1 and CDR2 sequences are MNHNS and SASEGT.

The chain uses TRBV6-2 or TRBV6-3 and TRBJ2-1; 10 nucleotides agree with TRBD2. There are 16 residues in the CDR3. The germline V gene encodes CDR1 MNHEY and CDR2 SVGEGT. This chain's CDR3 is CATSRFSGGARGEQFF. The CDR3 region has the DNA TGTGCTACCAGCCGATTCAGCGGGGGGGCCCGAGGTGAGCAGTTCTTC.

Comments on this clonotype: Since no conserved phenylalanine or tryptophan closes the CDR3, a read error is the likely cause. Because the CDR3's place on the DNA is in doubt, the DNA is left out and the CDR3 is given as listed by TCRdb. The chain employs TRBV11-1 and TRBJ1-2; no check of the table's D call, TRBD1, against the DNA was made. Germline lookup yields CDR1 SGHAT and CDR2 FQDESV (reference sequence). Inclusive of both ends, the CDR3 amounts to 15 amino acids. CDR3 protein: CVSSTGQEAGYGYIL.

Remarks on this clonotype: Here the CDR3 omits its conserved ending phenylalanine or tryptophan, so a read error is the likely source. DNA of the CDR3: TGTGCCAGCAACTTAGATAGGAATGAGCAGTTCATA. Its translation: CASNLDRNEQFI. The V call is TRBV11-3, the J call TRBJ2-1; no definite D call. Germline V CDR1 and CDR2: SGHNT, YENEEA. The CDR3 totals 12 residues.

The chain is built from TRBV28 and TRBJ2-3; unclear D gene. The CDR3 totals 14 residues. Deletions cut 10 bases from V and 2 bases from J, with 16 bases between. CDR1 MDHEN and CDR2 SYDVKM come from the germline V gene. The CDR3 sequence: CATPESGHTDTQYF. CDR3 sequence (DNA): TGTGCCACCCCCGAGAGTGGCCACACAGATACGCAGTATTTT. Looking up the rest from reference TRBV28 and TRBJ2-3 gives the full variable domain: DVKVTQSSRYLVKRTGEKVFLECVQDMDHENMFWYRQDPGLGLRLIYFSYDVKMKEKGDIPEGYSVSREKKERFSLILESASTNQTSMYLCATPESGHTDTQYFGPGTRLTVL.

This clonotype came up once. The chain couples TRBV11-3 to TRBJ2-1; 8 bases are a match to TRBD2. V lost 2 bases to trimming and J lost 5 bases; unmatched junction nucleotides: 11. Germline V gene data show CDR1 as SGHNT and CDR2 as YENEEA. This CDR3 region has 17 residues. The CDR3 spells CASSLKLISGSHNEQFF. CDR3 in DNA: TGTGCCAGCAGCTTAAAGTTGATCAGCGGGAGTCACAATGAGCAGTTCTTC.

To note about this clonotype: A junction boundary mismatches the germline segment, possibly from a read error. CDR3 in amino acids: CASSRDRGRTVELFF. The CDR3 DNA reads as TGTGCCAGCAGCCGGGACAGGGGGCGCACCGTGGAGCTGTTTTTT. The chain recombines TRBV11-2 with TRBJ2-2, with TRBD1 matching 12 bases. This CDR3 is 15 amino acids long. Germline CDR1 SGHAT, CDR2 FQNNGV.

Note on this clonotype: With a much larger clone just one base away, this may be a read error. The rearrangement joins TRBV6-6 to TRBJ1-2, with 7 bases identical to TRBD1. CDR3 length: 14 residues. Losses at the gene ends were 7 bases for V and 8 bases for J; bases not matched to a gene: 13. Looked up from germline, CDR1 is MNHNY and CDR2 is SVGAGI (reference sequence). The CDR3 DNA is TGTGCCAGCACTATAGGGGGCGCGTACGGCGGCTACACCTTC. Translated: CASTIGGAYGGYTF.

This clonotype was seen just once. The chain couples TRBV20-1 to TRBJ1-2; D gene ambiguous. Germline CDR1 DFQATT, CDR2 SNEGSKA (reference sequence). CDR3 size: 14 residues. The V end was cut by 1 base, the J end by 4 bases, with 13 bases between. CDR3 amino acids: CSARGREEIYGYTF. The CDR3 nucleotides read TGCAGTGCTAGAGGTCGTGAGGAAATCTATGGCTACACCTTC.

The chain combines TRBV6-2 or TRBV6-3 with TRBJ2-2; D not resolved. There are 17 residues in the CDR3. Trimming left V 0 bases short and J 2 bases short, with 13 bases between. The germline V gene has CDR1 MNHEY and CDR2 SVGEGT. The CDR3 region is CASSYSQQKANTGELFF. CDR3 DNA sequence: TGTGCCAGCAGTTACTCCCAACAGAAAGCCAACACCGGGGAGCTGTTTTTT.

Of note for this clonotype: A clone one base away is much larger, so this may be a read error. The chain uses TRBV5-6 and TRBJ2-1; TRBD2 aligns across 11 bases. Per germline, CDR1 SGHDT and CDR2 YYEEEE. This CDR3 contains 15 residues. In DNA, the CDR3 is TGTGTCAGCAGCCTCAGACTAGCGGGACTTAATGAGCAGTTCTTC. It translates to CVSSLRLAGLNEQFF.

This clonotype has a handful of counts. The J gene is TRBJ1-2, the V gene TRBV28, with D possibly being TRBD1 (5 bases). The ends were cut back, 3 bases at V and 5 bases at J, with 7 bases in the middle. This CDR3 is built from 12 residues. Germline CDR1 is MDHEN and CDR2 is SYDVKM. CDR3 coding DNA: TGTGCCAGCAGTTTTAAGGGGTATGGCTACACCTTC. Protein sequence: CASSFKGYGYTF.

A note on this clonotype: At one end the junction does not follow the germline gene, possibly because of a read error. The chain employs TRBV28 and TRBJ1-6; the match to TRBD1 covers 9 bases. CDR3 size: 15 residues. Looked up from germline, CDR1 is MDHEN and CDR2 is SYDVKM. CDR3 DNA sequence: TGTACCAGCAGTATAGTAGGACAGGGGTGGAGGGCCCTCCACTTT. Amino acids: CTSSIVGQGWRALHF.

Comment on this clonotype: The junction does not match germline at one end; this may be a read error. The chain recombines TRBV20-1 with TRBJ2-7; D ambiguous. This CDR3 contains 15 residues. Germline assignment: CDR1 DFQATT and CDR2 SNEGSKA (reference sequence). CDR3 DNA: TGCAGAGCTAGAGATATAGGGCCAAATGGCCATGAGCAGTACTTC. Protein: CRARDIGPNGHEQYF.

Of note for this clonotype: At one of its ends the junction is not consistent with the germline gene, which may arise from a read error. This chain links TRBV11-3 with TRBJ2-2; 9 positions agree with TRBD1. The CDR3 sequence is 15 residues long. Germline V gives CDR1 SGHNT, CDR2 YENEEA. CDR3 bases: TGTGCCAACAGCTTCGGGACAGGGAAGGCCGGGGAACTGTTTTTT. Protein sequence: CANSFGTGKAGELFF.

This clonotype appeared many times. CDR3 residues: CASSLVTVSYEQYF. In nucleotides, the CDR3 is TGTGCCAGCAGTTTAGTTACAGTTTCCTACGAGCAGTACTTC. The chain combines TRBV12-3 or TRBV12-4 with TRBJ2-7, with D hard to call. CDR3 length: 14 residues. The V end was cut by 1 base, the J end by 1 base, with 8 bases between.

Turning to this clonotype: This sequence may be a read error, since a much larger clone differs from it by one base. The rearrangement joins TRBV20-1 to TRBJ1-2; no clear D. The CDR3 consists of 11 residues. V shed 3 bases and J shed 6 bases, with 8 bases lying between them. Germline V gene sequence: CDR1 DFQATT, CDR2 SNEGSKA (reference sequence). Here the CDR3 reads CSASRENGYTF. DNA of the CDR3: TGCAGTGCTAGCCGAGAGAATGGCTACACCTTC.

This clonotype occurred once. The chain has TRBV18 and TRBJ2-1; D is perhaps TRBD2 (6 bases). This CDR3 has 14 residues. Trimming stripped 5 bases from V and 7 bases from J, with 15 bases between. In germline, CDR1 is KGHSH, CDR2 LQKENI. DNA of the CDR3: TGTGCCAGCTCAGAAGGGCTGACTAGGAATGAGCAGTTCTTC. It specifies CASSEGLTRNEQFF. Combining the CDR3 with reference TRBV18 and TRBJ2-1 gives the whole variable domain NAGVMQNPRHLVRRRGQEARLRCSPMKGHSHVYWYRQLPEEGLKFMVYLQKENIIDESGMPKERFSAEFPKEGPSILRIQQVVRGDSAAYFCASSEGLTRNEQFFGPGTRLTVL.

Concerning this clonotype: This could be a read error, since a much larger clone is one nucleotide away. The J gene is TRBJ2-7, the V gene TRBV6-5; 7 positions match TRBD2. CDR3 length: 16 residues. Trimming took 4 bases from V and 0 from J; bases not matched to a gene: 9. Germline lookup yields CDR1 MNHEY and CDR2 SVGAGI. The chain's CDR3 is CASSCLPSGASYEQYF. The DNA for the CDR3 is TGTGCCAGCAGTTGCCTTCCCAGCGGGGCCTCCTACGAGCAGTACTTC.

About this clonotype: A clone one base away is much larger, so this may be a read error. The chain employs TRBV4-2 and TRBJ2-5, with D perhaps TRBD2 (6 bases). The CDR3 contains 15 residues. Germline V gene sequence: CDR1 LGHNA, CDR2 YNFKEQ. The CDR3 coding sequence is TGTGCCAGCAGCCAAGTGTCCGGGGGTTGGGAGACCCACTACTTC. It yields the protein CASSQVSGGWETHYF.

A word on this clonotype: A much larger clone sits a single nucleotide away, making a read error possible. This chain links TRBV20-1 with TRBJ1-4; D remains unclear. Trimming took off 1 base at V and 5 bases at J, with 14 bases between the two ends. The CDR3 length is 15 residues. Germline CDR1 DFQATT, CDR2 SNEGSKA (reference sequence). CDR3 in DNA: TGCAGTGCTAGAGGAGAACAGATCTCGAATGAAAAACTGTTTTTT. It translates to CSARGEQISNEKLFF.

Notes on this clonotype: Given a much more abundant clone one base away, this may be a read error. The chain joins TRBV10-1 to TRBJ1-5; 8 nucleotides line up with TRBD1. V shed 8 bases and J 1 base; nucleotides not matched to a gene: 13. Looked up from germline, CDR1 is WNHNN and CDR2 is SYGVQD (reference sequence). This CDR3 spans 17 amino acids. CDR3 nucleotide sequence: TGCGCCAGCTCGACCATGCGAGGGACAGGAAGCAATCAGCCCCAGCATTTT. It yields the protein CASSTMRGTGSNQPQHF.

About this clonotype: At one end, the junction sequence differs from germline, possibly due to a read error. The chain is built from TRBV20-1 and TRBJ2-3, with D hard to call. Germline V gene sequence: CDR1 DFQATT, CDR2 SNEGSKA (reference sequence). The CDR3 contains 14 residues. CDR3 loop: CSATPPWDTETQYF. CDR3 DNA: TGCAGTGCTACACCCCCTTGGGATACAGAAACGCAGTATTTT.

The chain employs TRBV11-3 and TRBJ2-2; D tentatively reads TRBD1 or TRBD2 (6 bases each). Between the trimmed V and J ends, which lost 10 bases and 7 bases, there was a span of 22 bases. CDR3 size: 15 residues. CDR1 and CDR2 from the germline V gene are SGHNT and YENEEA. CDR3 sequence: CAIRLVSGGGGELFF. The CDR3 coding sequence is TGTGCCATCAGATTAGTATCCGGGGGCGGCGGGGAGCTGTTTTTT.

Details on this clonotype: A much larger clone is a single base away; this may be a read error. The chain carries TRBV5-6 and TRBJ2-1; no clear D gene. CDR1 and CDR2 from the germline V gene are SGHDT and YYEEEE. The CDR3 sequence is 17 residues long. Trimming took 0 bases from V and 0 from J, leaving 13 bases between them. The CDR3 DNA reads TGTGCCAGCAGCTTGGCTCTTCCACAAGACTCCTACAATGAGCAGTTCTTC. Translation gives CASSLALPQDSYNEQFF.

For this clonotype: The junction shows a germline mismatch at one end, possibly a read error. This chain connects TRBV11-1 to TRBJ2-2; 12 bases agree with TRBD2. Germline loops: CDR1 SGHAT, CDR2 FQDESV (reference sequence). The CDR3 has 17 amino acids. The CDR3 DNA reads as TGTGCCAGCACCCCGCGACTAGCGGGAGAATCCGCCGGGGAGATGTTTTTT. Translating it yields CASTPRLAGESAGEMFF.